Here is one TCR beta chain with its context. Its antigen is still unknown. The PCR had 60 Vbeta and 13 Jbeta primers. Sequenced by immunoSEQ multiplex PCR; TCRdb stores in-frame clones only, minus some. The sample has roughly 150,000 clones, 80% to 85% seen once. This sample was taken from a study of cytomegalovirus exposure and HLA in healthy donors. Overall study findings and caveats: The study flagged fewer than 200 TCR beta chains as cytomegalovirus-associated. Diagnosis of cytomegalovirus status made by the classifier reportedly showed high specificity and sensitivity. Later on, an analysis showed TCR association rates differing by HLA locus, with DRB1 the most and HLA-C the fewest. The dataset shows that most TCR sequences were rare, while some public TCRs occurred in many donors.

CDR1 SNHLY and CDR2 FYNNEI come from the germline V gene. This CDR3 is built from 13 residues. V was clipped by 4 bases and J by 5 bases, with 9 bases between them. The chain employs TRBV2 and TRBJ1-5; TRBD1 is a possible D gene (6 bases). The TCR was taken from a boy aged 2-15 years in good health and CMV-seronegative. The sample consisted of PBMCs. The CDR3 sequence is CASSGQVDQPQHF. The DNA for the CDR3 is TGTGCCAGCAGTGGACAGGTAGATCAGCCCCAGCATTTT.